These T cell receptor beta chains were read from a single sample in a study of blood T cell repertoires in COVID-19. Assay used: immunoSEQ multiplex PCR; TCRdb lists only in-frame clones, some missing. Among around 300,000 clones listed, 91% were seen once. The specimen sequenced was peripheral blood. All receptors derive from a woman in her thirties with COVID-19, enrolled during active disease. The CDR3 runs from the conserved cysteine through the conserved F or W. D genes are given only for firm matches. Not all rows give a size; the values are once, few, many and, for expanded clones, a class.

j_call clone_size d_call v_call cdr3_nt cdr3_aa
TRBJ2-1 . TRBD2 TRBV5-1 TGCGCCAGCAGCCAAGGGACTAGCGGGAGGGCCAGGTATGAGCAGTTCTTC CASSQGTSGRARYEQFF
TRBJ2-5 . TRBD1 TRBV7-9 TGTGCCAGCAGCTTAGCCGGGACAGGACAAGAGACCCAGTACTTC CASSLAGTGQETQYF
TRBJ2-7 . TRBD1 TRBV19 TGTGCCAGTAGTATTGGACAGGGGCTGGCGGGTTCTCACGAGCAGTACTTC CASSIGQGLAGSHEQYF
TRBJ2-1 . . TRBV5-4 TGTGCCAGCAGCTCCAAGCGGGCCTCCTACAATGAGCAGTTCTTC CASSSKRASYNEQFF
TRBJ2-3 . TRBD1 TRBV19 TGTGCCAGTAGTTCCGGACAGGGGACAGATACGCAGTATTTT CASSSGQGTDTQYF
TRBJ2-7 . TRBD2 TRBV18 TGTGCCAGCTCACCCGGGGGGGGTAAGAGCTCCTACGAGCAGTACTTC CASSPGGGKSSYEQYF
TRBJ1-3 . . TRBV10-3 TGTGCCATCAGTGATGTCACTTCTGGAAACACCATATATTTT CAISDVTSGNTIYF
TRBJ2-7 . TRBD1 TRBV5-4 TGTGCCAGCAGCCTCGGACAGGGCAGCTCCTACGAGCAGTACTTC CASSLGQGSSYEQYF
TRBJ2-7 few TRBD2 TRBV6-6 TGTGCCAGCAGTTACGGACTAGCGGTAATTGCCTACGAGCAGTACTTC CASSYGLAVIAYEQYF
TRBJ2-1 . TRBD2 TRBV7-9 TGTGCCAGCAGCCGCTCACCGGGGGGCGGGAGGGCGAATGAGCAGTTCTTC CASSRSPGGGRANEQFF
TRBJ1-1 . TRBD1 TRBV11-1 TGTGCCAGCAGCTTTGGGCAGGGGGGCACTGAAGCTTTCTTT CASSFGQGGTEAFF
TRBJ2-1 . . TRBV29-1 TGCAGCGTTGTTGAGGGAGTTGAGCAGTTCTTC CSVVEGVEQFF
TRBJ2-7 . . TRBV28 TGTGCCAGCAGTTTACTAGCCCCGGGCGAGCAGTACTTC CASSLLAPGEQYF
TRBJ2-1 . . TRBV2 TGTGCCAGCAGTGTAACGGGAGCGGCAAATGAGCAGTTCTTC CASSVTGAANEQFF
TRBJ2-1 . TRBD2 TRBV11-3 TGTGCCAGCAGCTTATCCCTAGCGGGAGTAGCAAATGAGCAGTTCTTC CASSLSLAGVANEQFF